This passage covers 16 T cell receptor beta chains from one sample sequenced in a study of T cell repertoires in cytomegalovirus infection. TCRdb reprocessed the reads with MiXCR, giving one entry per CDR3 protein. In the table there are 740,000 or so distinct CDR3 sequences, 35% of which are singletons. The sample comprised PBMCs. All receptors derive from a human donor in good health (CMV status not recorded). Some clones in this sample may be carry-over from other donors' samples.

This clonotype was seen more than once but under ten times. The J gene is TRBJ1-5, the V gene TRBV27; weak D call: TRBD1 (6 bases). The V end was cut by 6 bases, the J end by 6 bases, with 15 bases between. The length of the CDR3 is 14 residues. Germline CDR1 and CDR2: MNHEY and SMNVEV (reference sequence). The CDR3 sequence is CASSPGAPGQPQHF. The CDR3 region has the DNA TGTGCCAGCAGCCCAGGGGCACCGGGTCAGCCCCAGCATTTT.

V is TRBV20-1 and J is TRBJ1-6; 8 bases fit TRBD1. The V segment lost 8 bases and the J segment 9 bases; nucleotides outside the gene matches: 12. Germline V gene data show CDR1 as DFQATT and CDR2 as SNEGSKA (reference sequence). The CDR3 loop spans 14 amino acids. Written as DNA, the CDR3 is TGCAGTTCCACAAAGACAGGGGACAGTTCACCCCTCCACTTT. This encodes CSSTKTGDSSPLHF.

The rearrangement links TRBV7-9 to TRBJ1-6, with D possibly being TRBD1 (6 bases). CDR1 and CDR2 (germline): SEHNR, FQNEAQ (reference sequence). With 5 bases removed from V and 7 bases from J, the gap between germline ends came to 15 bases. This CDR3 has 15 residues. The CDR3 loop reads CASSRGRGWNSPLHF. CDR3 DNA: TGTGCCAGCAGCCGCGGCAGGGGTTGGAATTCACCCCTCCACTTT. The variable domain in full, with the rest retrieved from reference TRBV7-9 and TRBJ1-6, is DTGVSQNPRHKITKRGQNVTFRCDPISEHNRLYWYRQTLGQGPEFLTYFQNEAQLEKSRLLSDRFSAERPKGSFSTLEIQRTEQGDSAMYLCASSRGRGWNSPLHFGNGTRLTVT.

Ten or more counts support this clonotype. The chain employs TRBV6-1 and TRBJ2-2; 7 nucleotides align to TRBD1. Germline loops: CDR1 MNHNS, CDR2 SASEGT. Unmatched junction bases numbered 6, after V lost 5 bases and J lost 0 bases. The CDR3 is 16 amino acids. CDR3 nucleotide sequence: TGTGCCAGCAGTCCCAGGGGGAGAACGAACACCGGGGAGCTGTTTTTT. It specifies CASSPRGRTNTGELFF.

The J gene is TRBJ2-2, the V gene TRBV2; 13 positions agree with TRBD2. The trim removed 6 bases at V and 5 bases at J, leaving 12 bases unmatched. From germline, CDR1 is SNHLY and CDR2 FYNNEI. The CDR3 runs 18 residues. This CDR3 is CASSATSGRSMGTGELFF. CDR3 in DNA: TGTGCCAGCAGCGCGACTAGCGGGAGGTCGATGGGGACCGGGGAGCTGTTTTTT.

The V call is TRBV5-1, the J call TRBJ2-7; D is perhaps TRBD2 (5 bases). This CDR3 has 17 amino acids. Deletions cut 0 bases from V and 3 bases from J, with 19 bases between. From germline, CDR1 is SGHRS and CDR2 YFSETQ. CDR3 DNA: TGCGCCAGCAGCTTGGTGCGGTCCGGGATCCTGGGCTACGAGCAGTACTTC. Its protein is CASSLVRSGILGYEQYF. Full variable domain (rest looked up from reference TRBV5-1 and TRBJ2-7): KAGVTQTPRYLIKTRGQQVTLSCSPISGHRSVSWYQQTPGQGLQFLFEYFSETQRNKGNFPGRFSGRQFSNSRSEMNVSTLELGDSALYLCASSLVRSGILGYEQYFGPGTRLTVT.

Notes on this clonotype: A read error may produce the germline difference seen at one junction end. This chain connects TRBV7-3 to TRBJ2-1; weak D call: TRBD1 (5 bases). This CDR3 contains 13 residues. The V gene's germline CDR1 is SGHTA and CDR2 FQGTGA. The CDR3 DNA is TGTTCCAGCAGCTTTCAGGGCAGGGATGAGCAGTTCTTC. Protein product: CSSSFQGRDEQFF.

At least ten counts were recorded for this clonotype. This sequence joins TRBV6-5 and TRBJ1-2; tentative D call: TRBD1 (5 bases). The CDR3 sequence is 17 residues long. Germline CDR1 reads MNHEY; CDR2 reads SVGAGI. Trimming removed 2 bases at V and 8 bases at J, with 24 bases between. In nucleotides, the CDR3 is TGTGCCAGCAGTTACCTCTACCCAGATAGGGACCGTGAGGGCTACACCTTC. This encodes CASSYLYPDRDREGYTF.

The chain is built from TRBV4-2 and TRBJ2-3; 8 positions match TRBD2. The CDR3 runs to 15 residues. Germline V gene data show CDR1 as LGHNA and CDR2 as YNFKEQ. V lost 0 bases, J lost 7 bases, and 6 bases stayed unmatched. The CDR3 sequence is CASSQDRSGRNTQYF. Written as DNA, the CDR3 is TGTGCCAGCAGCCAAGATAGGAGCGGGAGAAATACGCAGTATTTT.

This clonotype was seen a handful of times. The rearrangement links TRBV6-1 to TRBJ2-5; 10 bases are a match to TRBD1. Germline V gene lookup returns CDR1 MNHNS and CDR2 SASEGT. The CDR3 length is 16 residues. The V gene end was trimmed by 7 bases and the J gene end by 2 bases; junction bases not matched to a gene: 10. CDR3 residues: CASTSGQGVNQETQYF. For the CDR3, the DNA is TGTGCCAGCACCTCCGGACAGGGGGTTAATCAAGAGACCCAGTACTTC.

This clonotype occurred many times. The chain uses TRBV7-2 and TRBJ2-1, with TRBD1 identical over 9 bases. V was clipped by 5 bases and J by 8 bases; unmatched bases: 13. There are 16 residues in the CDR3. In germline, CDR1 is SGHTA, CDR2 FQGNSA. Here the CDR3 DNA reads TGTGCCAGCAGCCGGCGACCGGGACAGGGAGTCGATGAGCAGTTCTTC. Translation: CASSRRPGQGVDEQFF.

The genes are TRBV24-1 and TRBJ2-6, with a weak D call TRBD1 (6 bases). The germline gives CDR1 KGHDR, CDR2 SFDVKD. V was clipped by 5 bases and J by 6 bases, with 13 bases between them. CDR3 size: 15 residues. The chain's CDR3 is CATSGVGGEANVLTF. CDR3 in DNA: TGTGCCACCAGTGGGGTAGGGGGAGAGGCCAACGTCCTGACTTTC.

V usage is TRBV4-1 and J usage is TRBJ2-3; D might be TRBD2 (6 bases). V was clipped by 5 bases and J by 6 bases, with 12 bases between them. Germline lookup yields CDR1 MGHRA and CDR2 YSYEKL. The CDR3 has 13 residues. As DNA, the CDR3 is TGCGCCAGCAGCTGGGAGGAGGTGGATACGCAGTATTTT. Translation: CASSWEEVDTQYF.

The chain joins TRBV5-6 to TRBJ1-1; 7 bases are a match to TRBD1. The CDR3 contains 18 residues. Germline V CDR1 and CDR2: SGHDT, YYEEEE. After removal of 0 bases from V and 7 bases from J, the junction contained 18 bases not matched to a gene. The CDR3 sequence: CASSLEAWTGGWGFEAFF. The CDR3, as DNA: TGTGCCAGCAGCTTGGAGGCGTGGACAGGCGGCTGGGGTTTTGAAGCTTTCTTT. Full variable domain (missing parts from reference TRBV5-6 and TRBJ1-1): DAGVTQSPTHLIKTRGQQVTLRCSPKSGHDTVSWYQQALGQGPQFIFQYYEEEERQRGNFPDRFSGHQFPNYSSELNVNALLLGDSALYLCASSLEAWTGGWGFEAFFGQGTRLTVV.

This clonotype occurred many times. This chain's CDR3 is CASSLKGAGAARAYEQYF. CDR3 DNA: TGTGCCAGCAGCTTAAAAGGGGCCGGGGCCGCCCGAGCCTACGAGCAGTACTTC. The chain carries TRBV7-2 and TRBJ2-7, with D perhaps being TRBD1 or TRBD2 (5 bases each). This CDR3 has 18 residues. Germline CDR1 and CDR2: SGHTA and FQGNSA. V lost 2 bases to trimming and J lost 2 bases, with 22 bases between them.

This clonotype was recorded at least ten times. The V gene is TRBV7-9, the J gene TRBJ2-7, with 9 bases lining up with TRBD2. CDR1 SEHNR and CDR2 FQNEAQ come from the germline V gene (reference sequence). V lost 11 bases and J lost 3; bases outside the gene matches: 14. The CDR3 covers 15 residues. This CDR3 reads CAASPASGNVYEQYF. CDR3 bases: TGTGCCGCGAGTCCGGCTAGCGGGAATGTCTACGAGCAGTACTTC. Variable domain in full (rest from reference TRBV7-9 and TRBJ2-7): DTGVSQNPRHKITKRGQNVTFRCDPISEHNRLYWYRQTLGQGPEFLTYFQNEAQLEKSRLLSDRFSAERPKGSFSTLEIQRTEQGDSAMYLCAASPASGNVYEQYFGPGTRLTVT.